This record concerns one T cell receptor beta chain sequence. Its binding antigen is unknown. No per-base quality is available; no much larger clone lies one base away. Between the V and J ends, shortened by 3 bases and 4 bases respectively, the junction contains 9 bases. From cysteine to phenylalanine, the CDR3 is 13 amino acids long. The DNA shown is the 39-base CDR3, in frame from base 1. TCRbeta CDR3 regions were amplified from genomic DNA by means of the immunoSEQ Assay, a bias-controlled multiplex PCR. The original methods were these. Within the assay, amplification of reference gene primers was used to estimate how many nucleated cells each sample contained. Sequence reads were collapsed and filtered to measure the absolute abundance of every unique TCRbeta CDR3 rearrangement. Productive Simpson clonality was computed per sample as the square root of Simpson's diversity index over productive rearrangements. The table comes from immuneACCESS by way of TCRdb, which keeps in-frame sequences with V and J called. Part of the clones is missing from these tables; in studies checked, under half for an unresolved V gene and the rest for unknown reasons. That table gives V, J and clone size, and the DNA gave D and trimming. The sample table lists tens of thousands of clones, roughly nine tenths of them with a count of one. Around 30% of the sample is held by the ten biggest clonotypes.

This sample was included in a study of blood T cell repertoires in COVID-19 (dated by TCRdb to about 2020). Broadly, across the study: Samples covering the acute and convalescent phases of COVID-19 were provided by collaborators in the United States, Italy and Spain. The material from the prospective study consisted of cDNA or gDNA derived from T cells, B-cell-depleted T cells, or PBMCs. The samples were drawn from the first 160 participants of the ongoing ImmuneRACE study and from 1,200 or so subjects provided by 6 global collaborators. HLA class I and class II types, where available, came from metadata supplied by the sample provider rather than from assay-based typing. Subjects who had been exposed to COVID-19, were actively infected with it, or had recovered from it provided the deeply sampled blood TCRbeta repertoires that made up the dataset. The repertoires were made available in a free public database intended to serve as a resource for research on the immune response to SARS-CoV-2. Nearly every sample came with metadata listing a de-identified subject ID, COVID-19 status, age in years and sex.

The research as a whole found: The amount of clinical and demographic metadata varied by source and participant and was provided uncurated.

Each collaborating institution followed its own protocols to collect whole blood in K2EDTA tubes. For TCRbeta analysis, collaborator samples were shipped as frozen whole blood, as isolated PBMCs, or as DNA extracted from either sample type. Sequenced material: peripheral blood. The receptor comes from a woman older than 75 with acute or convalescent COVID-19. The rearranged segments are TRBV12-3 or TRBV12-4 and TRBJ1-2, with the identity of the D gene unclear. In nucleotide form, the sequence is TGTGCCAGCAGTTTGGGCCGAACCTATGGCTACACCTTC. This is translated as CASSLGRTYGYTF.